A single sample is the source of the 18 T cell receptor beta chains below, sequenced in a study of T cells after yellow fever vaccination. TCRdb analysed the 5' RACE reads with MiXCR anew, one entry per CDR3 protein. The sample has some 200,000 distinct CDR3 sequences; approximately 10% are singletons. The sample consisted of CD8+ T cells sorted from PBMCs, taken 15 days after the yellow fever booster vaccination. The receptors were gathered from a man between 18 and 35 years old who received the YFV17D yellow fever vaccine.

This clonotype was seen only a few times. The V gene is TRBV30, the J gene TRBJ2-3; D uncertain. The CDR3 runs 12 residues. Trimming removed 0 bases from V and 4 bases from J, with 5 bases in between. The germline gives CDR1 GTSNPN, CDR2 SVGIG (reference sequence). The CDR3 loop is CAWSVLADTQYF. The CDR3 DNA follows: TGTGCCTGGAGTGTACTTGCAGATACGCAGTATTTT.

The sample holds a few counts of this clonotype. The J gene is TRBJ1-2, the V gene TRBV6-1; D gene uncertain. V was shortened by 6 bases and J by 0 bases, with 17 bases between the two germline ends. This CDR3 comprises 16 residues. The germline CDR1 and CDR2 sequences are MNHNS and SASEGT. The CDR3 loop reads CASSRRTSSTNYGYTF. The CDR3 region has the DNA TGTGCCAGCAGCCGCAGGACTAGTTCCACTAACTATGGCTACACCTTC.

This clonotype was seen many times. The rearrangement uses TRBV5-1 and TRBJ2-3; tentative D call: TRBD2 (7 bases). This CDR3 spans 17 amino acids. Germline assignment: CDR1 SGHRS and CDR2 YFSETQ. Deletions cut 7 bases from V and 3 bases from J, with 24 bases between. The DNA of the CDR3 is TGCGCCAGCGGGAATGTCGAGGACGGGGGGCTTACAGATACGCAGTATTTT. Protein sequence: CASGNVEDGGLTDTQYF.

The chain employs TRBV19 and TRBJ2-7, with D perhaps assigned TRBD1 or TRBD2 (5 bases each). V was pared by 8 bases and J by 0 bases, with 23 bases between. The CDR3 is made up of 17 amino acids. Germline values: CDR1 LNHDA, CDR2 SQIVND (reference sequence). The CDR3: CASSPGPLASNSYEQYF. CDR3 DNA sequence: TGTGCCAGTTCCCCGGGGCCGCTCGCCTCAAACTCCTACGAGCAGTACTTC.

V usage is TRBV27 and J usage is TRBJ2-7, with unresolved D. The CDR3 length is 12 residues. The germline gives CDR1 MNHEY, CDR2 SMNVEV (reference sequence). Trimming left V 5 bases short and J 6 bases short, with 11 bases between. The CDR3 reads CASSLVGSEQYF. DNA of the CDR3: TGTGCCAGCAGTCTGGTGGGCTCCGAGCAGTACTTC.

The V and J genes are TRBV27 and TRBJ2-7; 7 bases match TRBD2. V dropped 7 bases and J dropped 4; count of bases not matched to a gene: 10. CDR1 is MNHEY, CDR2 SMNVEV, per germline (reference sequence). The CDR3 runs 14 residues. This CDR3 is CASTWASGAYEQYF. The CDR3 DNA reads TGTGCCAGCACTTGGGCTAGCGGAGCTTACGAGCAGTACTTC.

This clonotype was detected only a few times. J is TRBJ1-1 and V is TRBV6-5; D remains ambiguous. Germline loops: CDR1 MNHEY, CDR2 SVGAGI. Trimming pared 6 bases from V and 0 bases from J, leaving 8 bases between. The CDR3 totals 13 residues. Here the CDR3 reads CASSPNVNTEAFF. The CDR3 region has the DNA TGTGCCAGCAGCCCCAATGTGAACACTGAAGCTTTCTTT.

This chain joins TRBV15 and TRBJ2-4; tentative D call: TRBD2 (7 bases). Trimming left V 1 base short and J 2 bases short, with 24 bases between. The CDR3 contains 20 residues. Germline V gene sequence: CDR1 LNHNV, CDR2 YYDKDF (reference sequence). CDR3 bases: TGTGCCACCAGCAGAGTCGGGGGGCACAACCGGGGCTGGACCAAAAACATTCAGTACTTC. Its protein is CATSRVGGHNRGWTKNIQYF.

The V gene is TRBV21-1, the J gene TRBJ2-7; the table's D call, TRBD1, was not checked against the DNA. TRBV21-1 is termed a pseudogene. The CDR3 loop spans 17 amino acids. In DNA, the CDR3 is TGTGCCAGCAGCAAATGGGGGGGGAGGACAGGAGAATACGAGCAGTACTTC. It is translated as CASSKWGGRTGEYEQYF.

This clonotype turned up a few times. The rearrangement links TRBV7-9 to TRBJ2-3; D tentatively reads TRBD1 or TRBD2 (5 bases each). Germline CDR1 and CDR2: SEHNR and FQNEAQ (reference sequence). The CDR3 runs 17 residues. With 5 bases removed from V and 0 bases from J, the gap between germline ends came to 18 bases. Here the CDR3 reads CASSPRPGTASTDTQYF. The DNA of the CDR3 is TGTGCCAGCAGCCCCCGGCCCGGGACGGCTAGCACAGATACGCAGTATTTT.

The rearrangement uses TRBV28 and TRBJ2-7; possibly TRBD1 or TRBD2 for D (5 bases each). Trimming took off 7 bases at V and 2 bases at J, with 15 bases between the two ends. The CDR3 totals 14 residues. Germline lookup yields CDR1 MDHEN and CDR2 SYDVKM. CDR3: CASTPGLAAYEQYF. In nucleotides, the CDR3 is TGTGCCAGCACACCGGGGCTCGCAGCCTACGAGCAGTACTTC.

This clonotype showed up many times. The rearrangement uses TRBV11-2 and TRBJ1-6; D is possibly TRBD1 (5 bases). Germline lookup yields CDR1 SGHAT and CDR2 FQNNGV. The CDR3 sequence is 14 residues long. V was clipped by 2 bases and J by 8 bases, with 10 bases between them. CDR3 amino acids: CASSLWQGHSPLHF. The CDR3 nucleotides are TGTGCCAGCAGCTTATGGCAGGGACATTCACCCCTCCACTTT.

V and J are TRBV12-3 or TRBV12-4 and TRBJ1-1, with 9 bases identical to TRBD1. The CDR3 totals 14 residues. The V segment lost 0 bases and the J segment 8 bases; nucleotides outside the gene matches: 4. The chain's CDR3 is CASSLAPGQGEAFF. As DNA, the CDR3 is TGTGCCAGCAGTTTAGCGCCAGGACAGGGGGAAGCTTTCTTT.

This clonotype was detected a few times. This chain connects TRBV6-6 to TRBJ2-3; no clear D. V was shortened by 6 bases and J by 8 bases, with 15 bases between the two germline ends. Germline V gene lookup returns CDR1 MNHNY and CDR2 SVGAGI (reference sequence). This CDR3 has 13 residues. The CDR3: CASSPLVWGTQYF. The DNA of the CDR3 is TGTGCCAGCAGCCCTCTCGTGTGGGGTACGCAGTATTTT.

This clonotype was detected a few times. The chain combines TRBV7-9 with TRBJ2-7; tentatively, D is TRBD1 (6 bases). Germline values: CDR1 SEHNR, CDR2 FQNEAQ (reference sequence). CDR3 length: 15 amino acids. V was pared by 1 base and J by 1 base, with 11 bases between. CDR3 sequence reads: CASSLGGQGSYEQYF. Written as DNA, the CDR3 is TGTGCCAGCAGCTTAGGAGGGCAGGGGTCCTACGAGCAGTACTTC. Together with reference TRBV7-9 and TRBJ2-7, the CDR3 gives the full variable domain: DTGVSQNPRHKITKRGQNVTFRCDPISEHNRLYWYRQTLGQGPEFLTYFQNEAQLEKSRLLSDRFSAERPKGSFSTLEIQRTEQGDSAMYLCASSLGGQGSYEQYFGPGTRLTVT.

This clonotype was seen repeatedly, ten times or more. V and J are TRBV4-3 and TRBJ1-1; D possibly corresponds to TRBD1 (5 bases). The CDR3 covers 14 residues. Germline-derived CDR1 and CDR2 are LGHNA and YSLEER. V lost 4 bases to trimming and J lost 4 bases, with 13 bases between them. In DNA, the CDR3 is TGCGCCAGCAGCCTCGGACCGGGGGGCACTGAAGCTTTCTTT. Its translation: CASSLGPGGTEAFF.

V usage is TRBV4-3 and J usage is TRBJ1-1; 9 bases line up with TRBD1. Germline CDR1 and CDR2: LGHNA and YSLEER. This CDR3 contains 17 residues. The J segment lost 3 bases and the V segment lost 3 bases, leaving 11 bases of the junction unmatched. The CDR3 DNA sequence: TGCGCCAGCAGCCAGAGGACAGGGGTCCCCGTCGACACTGAAGCTTTCTTT. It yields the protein CASSQRTGVPVDTEAFF.

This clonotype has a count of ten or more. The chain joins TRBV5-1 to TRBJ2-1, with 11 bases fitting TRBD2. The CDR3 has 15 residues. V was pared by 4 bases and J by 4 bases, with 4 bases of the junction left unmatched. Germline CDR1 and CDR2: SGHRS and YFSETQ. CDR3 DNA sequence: TGCGCCAGCAGCGGCGGGACTAGCGGTTACAATGAGCAGTTCTTC. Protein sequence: CASSGGTSGYNEQFF.